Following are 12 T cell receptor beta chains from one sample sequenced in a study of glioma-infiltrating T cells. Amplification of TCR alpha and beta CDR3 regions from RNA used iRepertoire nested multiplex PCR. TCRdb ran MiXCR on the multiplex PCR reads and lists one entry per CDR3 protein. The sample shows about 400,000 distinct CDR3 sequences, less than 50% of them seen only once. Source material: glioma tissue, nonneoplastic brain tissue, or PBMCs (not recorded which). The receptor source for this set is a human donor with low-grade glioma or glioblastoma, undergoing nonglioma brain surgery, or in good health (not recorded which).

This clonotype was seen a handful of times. CDR3 in DNA: TGCGCCAGCAGCCAAGATTATCCAGGGGGCTATGGCTACACCTTC. Its translation: CASSQDYPGGYGYTF. J is TRBJ1-2 and V is TRBV4-1, with 7 bases identical to TRBD1. The CDR3 is 15 residues long. CDR1 MGHRA and CDR2 YSYEKL come from the germline V gene. The junction had 5 bases not matched to a gene; V was cut back by 0 bases and J by 4 bases.

In DNA, the CDR3 is TGTGCCAGCTCACCCACCCACAGAGCTAACTATGGCTACACCTTC. It specifies CASSPTHRANYGYTF. The J gene is TRBJ1-2, the V gene TRBV18, with unresolved D. The CDR3 is 15 residues long. Trimming cost V 3 bases and J 0 bases, with 11 bases left between them. Germline CDR1 and CDR2: KGHSH and LQKENI.

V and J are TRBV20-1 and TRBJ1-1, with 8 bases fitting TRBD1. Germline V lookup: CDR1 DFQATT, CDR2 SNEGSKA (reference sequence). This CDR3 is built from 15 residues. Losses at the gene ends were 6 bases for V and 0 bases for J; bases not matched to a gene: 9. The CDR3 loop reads CSARTHRGVNTEAFF. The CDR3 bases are TGCAGTGCAAGAACACACAGGGGGGTGAACACTGAAGCTTTCTTT.

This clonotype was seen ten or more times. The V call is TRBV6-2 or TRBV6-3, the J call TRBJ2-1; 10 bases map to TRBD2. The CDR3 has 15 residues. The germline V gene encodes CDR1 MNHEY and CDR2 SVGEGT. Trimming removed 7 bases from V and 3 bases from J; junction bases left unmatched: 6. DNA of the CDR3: TGTGCCAGCAACTACGGACTAGCGGTCTACAATGAGCAGTTCTTC. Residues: CASNYGLAVYNEQFF.

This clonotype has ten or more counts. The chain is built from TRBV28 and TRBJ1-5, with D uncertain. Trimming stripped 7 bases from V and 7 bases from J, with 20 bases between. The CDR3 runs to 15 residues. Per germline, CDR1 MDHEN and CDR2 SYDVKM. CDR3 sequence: CASTPEASSRQPQHF. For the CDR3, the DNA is TGTGCCAGCACCCCTGAGGCGTCCAGCAGGCAGCCCCAGCATTTT.

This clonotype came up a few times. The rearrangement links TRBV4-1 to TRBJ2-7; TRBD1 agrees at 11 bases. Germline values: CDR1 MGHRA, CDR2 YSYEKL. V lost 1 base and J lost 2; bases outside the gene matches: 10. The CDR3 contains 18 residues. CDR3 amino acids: CASSQGSGQGATTYEQYF. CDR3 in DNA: TGCGCCAGCAGCCAAGGGTCAGGACAGGGGGCCACTACCTACGAGCAGTACTTC.

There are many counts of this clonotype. CDR3 sequence reads: CASSLELAGGTGELFF. CDR3 DNA: TGTGCCAGCAGTTTAGAACTAGCGGGAGGAACCGGGGAGCTGTTTTTT. This chain connects TRBV28 to TRBJ2-2; the match to TRBD2 covers 12 bases. The CDR3 has 16 amino acids. The V gene end was trimmed by 2 bases and the J gene end by 5 bases; junction bases not matched to a gene: 3. CDR1 MDHEN and CDR2 SYDVKM come from the germline V gene.

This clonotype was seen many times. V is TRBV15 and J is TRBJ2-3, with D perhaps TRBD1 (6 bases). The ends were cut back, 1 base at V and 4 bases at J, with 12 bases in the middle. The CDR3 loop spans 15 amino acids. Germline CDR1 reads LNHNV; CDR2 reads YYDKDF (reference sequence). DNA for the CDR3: TGTGCCACCAGCAGAGGGGACAAAGACTCAGATACGCAGTATTTT. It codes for CATSRGDKDSDTQYF.

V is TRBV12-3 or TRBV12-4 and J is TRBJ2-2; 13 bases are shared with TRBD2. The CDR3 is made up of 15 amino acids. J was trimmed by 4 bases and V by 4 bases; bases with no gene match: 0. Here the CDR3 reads CASSWTSGSTGELFF. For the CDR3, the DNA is TGTGCCAGCAGTTGGACTAGCGGGAGCACCGGGGAGCTGTTTTTT.

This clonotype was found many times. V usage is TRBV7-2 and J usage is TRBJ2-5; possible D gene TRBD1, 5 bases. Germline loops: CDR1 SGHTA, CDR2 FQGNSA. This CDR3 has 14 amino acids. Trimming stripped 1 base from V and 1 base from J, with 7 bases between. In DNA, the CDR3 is TGTGCCAGCAGCTTAGATAGGGGCCAAGAGACCCAGTACTTC. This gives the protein CASSLDRGQETQYF. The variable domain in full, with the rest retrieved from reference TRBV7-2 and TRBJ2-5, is GAGVSQSPSNKVTEKGKDVELRCDPISGHTALYWYRQSLGQGLEFLIYFQGNSAPDKSGLPSDRFSAERTGGSVSTLTIQRTQQEDSAVYLCASSLDRGQETQYFGPGTRLLVL.

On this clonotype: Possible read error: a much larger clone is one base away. This CDR3 reads CSAGGVGVWDYTF. In nucleotides, the CDR3 is TGCAGTGCGGGAGGAGTAGGGGTCTGGGACTACACCTTC. V is TRBV20-1 and J is TRBJ1-2; a weak D match, TRBD1 (5 bases). CDR1 and CDR2 (germline): DFQATT, SNEGSKA (reference sequence). This CDR3 is built from 13 residues. Trimming shortened V by 6 bases and J by 10 bases, and 21 bases separated the two germline ends.

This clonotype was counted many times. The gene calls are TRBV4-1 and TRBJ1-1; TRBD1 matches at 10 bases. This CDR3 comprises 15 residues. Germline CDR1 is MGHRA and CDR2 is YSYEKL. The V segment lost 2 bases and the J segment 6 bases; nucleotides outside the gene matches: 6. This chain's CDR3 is CASSQFDRGLPEAFF. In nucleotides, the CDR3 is TGCGCCAGCAGCCAATTTGACAGGGGGCTCCCTGAAGCTTTCTTT.